Given below is one TCR beta chain in context. The sample belongs to a study of T cells in Graves' hyperthyroidism and ophthalmopathy. V lost 5 bases and J lost 8, with 7 bases in between. The CDR3 is 12 amino acids. Germline values: CDR1 LNHDA, CDR2 SQIVND (reference sequence). Template material for amplifying TCR beta CDR3 regions consisted of RNA transcripts. HTBI primers were employed in a first-round RT-PCR of the TCR CDR3. One entry per CDR3 protein, called by TCRdb with MiXCR from the multiplex PCR reads. Of 450,000 to 700,000 distinct CDR3 sequences listed, roughly 46% were seen once; the top ten hold about 7.8%.

This sequence originates from a woman in her late teens or twenties with Graves' hyperthyroidism. Specimen: peripheral blood or thyroid tissue (not recorded which). This chain connects TRBV19 to TRBJ1-6, with unresolved D. The CDR3 nucleotides read TGTGCCAGTAGTTTCAAGGATTCACCCCTCCACTTT. Translation: CASSFKDSPLHF.